The rows below give T cell receptor beta chains drawn from one sample of a study of T-cell memory formation after mild COVID-19. TCRdb re-called the 5' RACE reads through MiXCR, storing one row per CDR3 protein. This table has a few hundred thousand distinct CDR3 sequences, less than 9.5% appearing once. The sample was PBMCs or a T cell subset sorted from them (not recorded which). These receptors originate from a man between 18 and 29 years old who had mild COVID-19 (a few samples of this study predate the infection). Cell type and time point are not known. Both conserved end residues are part of each CDR3. A D gene is named only where the DNA matches it firmly. Where a row states a size, it is once, few, many or the class of an expanded clone; other rows omit it.

v_gene: TRBV20-1
j_gene: TRBJ1-1
d_gene: -
abundance: many
CDR3aa: CSATGGGNTEAFF
CDR3nt: TGCAGTGCTACAGGTGGGGGGAACACTGAAGCTTTCTTT

v_gene: TRBV12-3/TRBV12-4
j_gene: TRBJ1-2
d_gene: -
abundance: -
CDR3aa: CASSLSPPQEGYTF
CDR3nt: TGTGCCAGCAGTTTATCACCCCCCCAGGAGGGCTACACCTTC

v_gene: TRBV5-1
j_gene: TRBJ1-1
d_gene: TRBD1
abundance: many
CDR3aa: CASSFGTENTEAFF
CDR3nt: TGCGCCAGCAGCTTCGGGACAGAGAACACTGAAGCTTTCTTT

v_gene: TRBV3-1
j_gene: TRBJ2-5
d_gene: -
abundance: few
CDR3aa: CASSQIGTGLETQYF
CDR3nt: TGTGCCAGCAGCCAAATCGGAACAGGGTTGGAGACCCAGTACTTC

v_gene: TRBV4-3
j_gene: TRBJ2-3
d_gene: -
abundance: many
CDR3aa: CASSPEFSGVPDTQYF
CDR3nt: TGCGCCAGCAGCCCCGAGTTTTCGGGAGTACCAGATACGCAGTATTTT

v_gene: TRBV12-3/TRBV12-4
j_gene: TRBJ2-1
d_gene: TRBD1
abundance: -
CDR3aa: CASSSADRGRDNEQFF
CDR3nt: TGTGCCAGCAGTTCAGCGGACAGGGGCAGGGACAATGAGCAGTTCTTC

v_gene: TRBV7-9
j_gene: TRBJ1-2
d_gene: -
abundance: -
CDR3aa: CASSLGRSTNYGYTF
CDR3nt: TGTGCCAGCAGCTTAGGTCGCAGCACTAACTATGGCTACACCTTC

v_gene: TRBV20-1
j_gene: TRBJ2-5
d_gene: TRBD2
abundance: few
CDR3aa: CSARDGLAGQTQYF
CDR3nt: TGCAGTGCTAGAGACGGCCTAGCGGGGCAGACCCAGTACTTC

v_gene: TRBV10-3
j_gene: TRBJ2-7
d_gene: -
abundance: -
CDR3aa: CAISEQGPYEQYF
CDR3nt: TGTGCCATCAGTGAGCAGGGACCCTACGAGCAGTACTTC

v_gene: TRBV6-2/TRBV6-3
j_gene: TRBJ1-1
d_gene: -
abundance: -
CDR3aa: CASTPGRYTEAFF
CDR3nt: TGTGCCAGCACCCCTGGTAGATACACTGAAGCTTTCTTT

v_gene: TRBV12-3/TRBV12-4
j_gene: TRBJ1-5
d_gene: -
abundance: many
CDR3aa: CASSLGWVSQPQHF
CDR3nt: TGTGCCAGCAGTTTAGGGTGGGTCAGCCAGCCCCAGCATTTT

v_gene: TRBV28
j_gene: TRBJ1-5
d_gene: -
abundance: -
CDR3aa: CASTHGGQPQHF
CDR3nt: TGTGCCAGCACCCACGGGGGTCAGCCCCAGCATTTT

v_gene: TRBV12-3/TRBV12-4
j_gene: TRBJ2-3
d_gene: -
abundance: -
CDR3aa: CASSFLVGHGTDTQYF
CDR3nt: TGTGCCAGCAGTTTCCTAGTAGGACACGGCACAGATACGCAGTATTTT

v_gene: TRBV29-1
j_gene: TRBJ1-2
d_gene: TRBD1
abundance: -
CDR3aa: CSVAQGDNYGYTF
CDR3nt: TGCAGCGTTGCCCAGGGGGATAACTATGGCTACACCTTC

v_gene: TRBV7-3
j_gene: TRBJ1-6
d_gene: TRBD1
abundance: few
CDR3aa: CASSRETGGRAPLHF
CDR3nt: TGTGCCAGCAGCCGAGAGACAGGGGGCAGAGCCCCCCTCCACTTT

v_gene: TRBV12-3/TRBV12-4
j_gene: TRBJ2-1
d_gene: TRBD2
abundance: many
CDR3aa: CASGGGARNEQFF
CDR3nt: TGTGCCAGCGGCGGGGGGGCAAGGAATGAGCAGTTCTTC

v_gene: TRBV5-1
j_gene: TRBJ1-1
d_gene: TRBD1
abundance: -
CDR3aa: CASSKDRGPTEAFF
CDR3nt: TGCGCCAGCAGCAAGGACAGGGGGCCTACTGAAGCTTTCTTT

v_gene: TRBV9
j_gene: TRBJ1-4
d_gene: -
abundance: few
CDR3aa: CASSETVSGEKLFF
CDR3nt: TGTGCCAGCAGTGAGACAGTATCGGGTGAAAAACTGTTTTTT

v_gene: TRBV11-2
j_gene: TRBJ2-1
d_gene: TRBD2
abundance: few
CDR3aa: CASSLGSTSLAGGHGEQFF
CDR3nt: TGTGCCAGCAGCTTAGGCTCCACTTCACTAGCGGGGGGGCACGGTGAGCAGTTCTTC

v_gene: TRBV5-1
j_gene: TRBJ2-7
d_gene: -
abundance: many
CDR3aa: CASTKGQGVGEQYF
CDR3nt: TGCGCCAGCACGAAAGGGCAGGGAGTGGGTGAGCAGTACTTC

v_gene: TRBV5-1
j_gene: TRBJ2-1
d_gene: -
abundance: -
CDR3aa: CASSWGGGDPYNEQFF
CDR3nt: TGCGCCAGCAGCTGGGGAGGAGGGGATCCCTACAATGAGCAGTTCTTC

v_gene: TRBV7-8
j_gene: TRBJ1-1
d_gene: -
abundance: many
CDR3aa: CASSRRAANTEAFF
CDR3nt: TGTGCCAGCAGCAGGAGGGCGGCGAACACTGAAGCTTTCTTT

v_gene: TRBV18
j_gene: TRBJ1-3
d_gene: TRBD1
abundance: -
CDR3aa: CASSRPGGLSGNTIYF
CDR3nt: TGTGCCAGCTCACGCCCAGGGGGACTCTCTGGAAACACCATATATTTT

v_gene: TRBV30
j_gene: TRBJ2-5
d_gene: -
abundance: -
CDR3aa: CAWREEAQETQYF
CDR3nt: TGTGCCTGGAGGGAGGAGGCGCAAGAGACCCAGTACTTC

v_gene: TRBV10-3
j_gene: TRBJ1-1
d_gene: -
abundance: few
CDR3aa: CAISERMNTEAFF
CDR3nt: TGTGCCATCAGTGAGAGGATGAACACTGAAGCTTTCTTT

v_gene: TRBV24-1
j_gene: TRBJ2-3
d_gene: -
abundance: few
CDR3aa: CATSDPREGPDTQYF
CDR3nt: TGTGCCACCAGTGATCCCCGCGAGGGGCCAGATACGCAGTATTTT